These T cell receptor beta chains were read from a single sample in a study of T-cell memory formation after mild COVID-19. In TCRdb, the 5' RACE reads were re-called with MiXCR into one record per CDR3 protein. The table lists 280,000 or so distinct CDR3 sequences, 18% of them singletons. Input material: PBMCs or a T cell subset sorted from them (not recorded which). These receptors all come from a man aged 18 to 29 who had mild COVID-19 (a few samples of this study predate the infection). Cell type and time point are not known. Each CDR3 is given with its conserved first and last residue. A D gene is named only where the DNA matches it firmly. Rows may omit the clone size; those that give it use once, few, many or a size class.

clone size,V gene,J gene,D gene,CDR3 protein,CDR3 DNA
NA,TRBV7-6,TRBJ1-1,NA,CASSFGSLADTEAFF,TGTGCCAGCAGCTTTGGAAGTCTAGCTGACACTGAAGCTTTCTTT
NA,TRBV6-2/TRBV6-3,TRBJ1-2,NA,CASSYSGRYGYTF,TGTGCCAGCAGTTACTCCGGGAGATATGGCTACACCTTC
once,TRBV12-3/TRBV12-4,TRBJ1-1,TRBD1,CASSLGQGLMNTEAFF,TGTGCCAGCAGTTTGGGACAGGGGCTCATGAACACTGAAGCTTTCTTT
many,TRBV7-3,TRBJ2-3,NA,CASSLRPLSTDTQYF,TGTGCCAGCAGCTTACGGCCATTGAGCACAGATACGCAGTATTTT
few,TRBV7-2,TRBJ2-5,NA,CASSLVERGTQYF,TGTGCCAGCAGCTTAGTGGAGAGAGGGACCCAGTACTTC
NA,TRBV7-3,TRBJ1-1,NA,CASSLTERTEAFF,TGTGCCAGCAGCTTAACAGAGCGGACTGAAGCTTTCTTT
few,TRBV4-3,TRBJ1-1,NA,CASSQETVNTEAFF,TGCGCCAGCAGCCAAGAAACAGTGAACACTGAAGCTTTCTTT
many,TRBV7-3,TRBJ2-5,NA,CASSFGREETQYF,TGTGCCAGCAGCTTTGGCAGGGAAGAGACCCAGTACTTC
few,TRBV20-1,TRBJ2-3,TRBD2,CSARDPGGESTDTQYF,TGCAGTGCTAGAGATCCGGGGGGGGAGAGCACAGATACGCAGTATTTT
few,TRBV10-3,TRBJ2-5,TRBD2,CAISEGPGLAGEEETQYF,TGTGCCATCAGTGAAGGACCGGGACTAGCGGGGGAGGAAGAGACCCAGTACTTC
few,TRBV30,TRBJ2-4,NA,CAWSGGTGNIQYF,TGTGCCTGGTCGGGTGGGACGGGAAACATTCAGTACTTC
NA,TRBV5-1,TRBJ2-7,NA,CASSPGQGPPEQYF,TGCGCCAGCAGTCCCGGGCAGGGACCACCCGAGCAGTACTTC
NA,TRBV7-3,TRBJ1-2,NA,CASSYPRTYGYTF,TGTGCCAGCAGCTACCCGAGAACATATGGCTACACCTTC
NA,TRBV7-9,TRBJ2-7,NA,CASSLDSEDPYF,TGTGCCAGCAGCTTAGACAGCGAAGACCCGTACTTC
NA,TRBV7-2,TRBJ2-1,NA,CASSLARYNEQFF,TGTGCCAGCAGCTTAGCAAGGTACAATGAGCAGTTCTTC
few,TRBV4-1,TRBJ2-2,TRBD1,CASSQRTGTGTGELFF,TGCGCCAGCAGCCAGCGAACGGGGACAGGCACCGGGGAGCTGTTTTTT
NA,TRBV28,TRBJ2-1,NA,CASSLVPGEHNEQFF,TGTGCCAGCAGTTTGGTGCCAGGGGAACACAATGAGCAGTTCTTC
few,TRBV24-1,TRBJ1-2,NA,CATSDPQGGHGYTF,TGTGCCACCAGTGATCCACAGGGTGGCCATGGCTACACCTTC
few,TRBV7-2,TRBJ2-5,TRBD1,CASSLVRGQGTQETQYF,TGTGCCAGCAGCTTAGTGCGTGGACAGGGAACACAAGAGACCCAGTACTTC
NA,TRBV6-5,TRBJ1-5,NA,CASSLSFNQPQHF,TGTGCCAGCAGTCTCAGTTTCAATCAGCCCCAGCATTTT
NA,TRBV7-2,TRBJ1-2,NA,CASSLGPLANYGYTF,TGTGCCAGCAGCTTAGGCCCGTTAGCTAACTATGGCTACACCTTC
NA,TRBV6-2/TRBV6-3,TRBJ2-5,NA,CASRPPGVVTQYF,TGTGCCAGCAGGCCGCCCGGGGTAGTGACCCAGTACTTC
few,TRBV27,TRBJ2-1,TRBD2,CASSISLAANHNEQFF,TGTGCCAGCAGTATCTCACTAGCGGCTAACCACAATGAGCAGTTCTTC
NA,TRBV7-2,TRBJ1-4,NA,CASSLGSGEKLFF,TGTGCCAGCAGCTTAGGGTCCGGGGAAAAACTGTTTTTT
few,TRBV7-2,TRBJ1-5,TRBD1,CASSFTGGYSNQPQHF,TGTGCCAGCAGCTTCACAGGGGGATATAGCAATCAGCCCCAGCATTTT
NA,TRBV5-5,TRBJ2-2,TRBD1,CASLPQGVTGELFF,TGTGCCAGCCTCCCGCAGGGGGTCACCGGGGAGCTGTTTTTT
many,TRBV6-6,TRBJ2-3,NA,CASRTAASTDTQYF,TGTGCCAGCAGGACAGCGGCCAGCACAGATACGCAGTATTTT
few,TRBV6-1,TRBJ1-5,NA,CASSEAPRDQPQHF,TGTGCCAGCAGTGAAGCGCCTAGGGATCAGCCCCAGCATTTT
NA,TRBV7-2,TRBJ1-1,NA,CASSLQHAGGWNTEAFF,TGTGCCAGCAGCTTACAGCACGCAGGTGGATGGAACACTGAAGCTTTCTTT
NA,TRBV7-6,TRBJ2-5,NA,CASSLGTGHHGETQYF,TGTGCCAGCAGCTTGGGGACTGGACACCACGGAGAGACCCAGTACTTC
NA,TRBV12-3/TRBV12-4,TRBJ2-3,TRBD2,CASTLSTSADTQYF,TGTGCCAGCACCCTCTCTACTAGCGCAGATACGCAGTATTTT
few,TRBV6-2/TRBV6-3,TRBJ2-7,NA,CASSYRWAYEQYF,TGTGCCAGCAGTTACAGGTGGGCCTACGAGCAGTACTTC
few,TRBV27,TRBJ2-7,NA,CASSFSRYGIVNEQYF,TGTGCCAGCAGTTTCTCTCGGTATGGTATCGTCAACGAGCAGTACTTC
few,TRBV6-5,TRBJ2-6,NA,CAAGGGAGANVLTF,TGTGCGGCCGGAGGGGGCGCTGGGGCCAACGTCCTGACTTTC
NA,TRBV3-1,TRBJ2-7,NA,CASSQVMAPDGSYEQYF,TGTGCCAGCAGCCAAGTTATGGCGCCGGACGGATCCTACGAGCAGTACTTC
NA,TRBV6-5,TRBJ2-5,NA,CASRQGPEKETQHF,TGTGCCAGCAGGCAGGGGCCCGAAAAGGAGACCCAGCACTTC
few,TRBV6-1,TRBJ2-3,NA,CASSDGGREDTQYF,TGTGCCAGCAGTGACGGGGGACGAGAAGATACGCAGTATTTT
few,TRBV4-1,TRBJ2-2,NA,CASSQVNEASGELFF,TGCGCCAGCAGCCAAGTAAACGAGGCCTCCGGGGAGCTGTTTTTT
NA,TRBV6-1,TRBJ1-2,NA,CASSLDINYGYTF,TGTGCCAGCAGTTTAGACATAAACTATGGCTACACCTTC
few,TRBV20-1,TRBJ2-4,NA,CSASSQAQNIQYF,TGCAGTGCTAGTTCGCAGGCCCAAAACATTCAGTACTTC
NA,TRBV4-1,TRBJ1-1,NA,CASSRIDTAHTEAFF,TGCGCCAGCAGCAGGATTGATACGGCGCACACTGAAGCTTTCTTT
few,TRBV5-4,TRBJ2-7,TRBD2,CASSPAAGENYEQYF,TGTGCCAGCAGCCCCGCAGCGGGGGAAAACTACGAGCAGTACTTC
NA,TRBV12-3/TRBV12-4,TRBJ1-1,TRBD1,CASRRTGRGTEAFF,TGTGCCAGCAGACGGACAGGGCGGGGCACTGAAGCTTTCTTT
few,TRBV14,TRBJ2-1,NA,CASSQSGWDEQFF,TGTGCCAGCAGCCAATCAGGGTGGGATGAGCAGTTCTTC
NA,TRBV20-1,TRBJ1-4,NA,CSAREGLNEKLFF,TGCAGTGCTAGAGAGGGCCTTAATGAAAAACTGTTTTTT
few,TRBV3-1,TRBJ1-2,NA,CASSPGQIYGYTF,TGTGCCAGCAGCCCCGGACAGATCTATGGCTACACCTTC
few,TRBV5-1,TRBJ2-3,TRBD1,CASSDRGGTDTQYF,TGCGCCAGCTCCGACAGGGGAGGAACAGATACGCAGTATTTT
NA,TRBV27,TRBJ2-3,NA,CASSRASDTQYF,TGTGCCAGCAGTAGAGCTTCAGATACGCAGTATTTT
few,TRBV29-1,TRBJ2-2,TRBD2,CSVVLLRGGRWRELFF,TGCAGCGTTGTTTTGTTACGGGGGGGCCGTTGGCGGGAGCTGTTTTTT
NA,TRBV6-5,TRBJ2-7,NA,CASSYSGPAYEQYF,TGTGCCAGCAGTTACAGCGGACCCGCCTACGAGCAGTACTTC
NA,TRBV7-2,TRBJ1-1,NA,CASSLIGVSTGFFEAFF,TGTGCCAGCAGCCTAATAGGGGTTTCTACAGGGTTTTTTGAAGCTTTCTTT
few,TRBV10-3,TRBJ2-1,NA,CAISAPSNEQFF,TGTGCCATCAGTGCCCCTAGCAATGAGCAGTTCTTC